The 18 T cell receptor beta chains presented below share a single source sample, sequenced in a study of cytomegalovirus exposure and HLA in healthy donors. The PCR was carried out with 60 Vbeta primers and 13 Jbeta primers. Sequenced by immunoSEQ multiplex PCR; TCRdb stores in-frame clones only, minus some. The sample carries some 180,000 clones, approximately 73% recorded once. The specimen sequenced was PBMCs. Source of these receptors: a woman aged 25 to 39 in good health and CMV-seropositive.

In this sample, this clone turned up once. The chain joins TRBV6-6 to TRBJ1-2; 11 bases are a match to TRBD1. Germline values: CDR1 MNHNY, CDR2 SVGAGI (reference sequence). Trimming removed 6 bases from V and 7 bases from J; junction bases left unmatched: 7. The CDR3 is 14 residues long. The CDR3 DNA reads TGTGCCAGCAGCCCCGGGACAGGGGGAATTGGCTACACCTTC. This codes for CASSPGTGGIGYTF.

This chain uses TRBV28 with TRBJ2-2, with D maybe TRBD2 (6 bases). The germline CDR1 and CDR2 sequences are MDHEN and SYDVKM. Trimming cost V 6 bases and J 7 bases, with 6 bases left between them. There are 11 residues in the CDR3. DNA for the CDR3: TGTGCCAGCAGGGAGGGCGGGGAGCTGTTTTTT. This translates into CASREGGELFF.

The chain couples TRBV6-5 to TRBJ2-7, with TRBD1 matching 10 bases. The CDR3 is 14 amino acids. J lost 4 bases, V lost 7 bases, and 7 bases had no gene match. Germline-derived CDR1 and CDR2 are MNHEY and SVGAGI. CDR3 loop: CASKPGQGKYEQYF. The CDR3 region has the DNA TGTGCCAGCAAACCGGGACAGGGGAAGTACGAGCAGTACTTC.

As regards this clone: The junction shows a germline mismatch at one end, possibly a read error. Other nucleotide sequences in the sample specify the same CDR3. The chain couples TRBV5-1 to TRBJ1-1; D unresolved. This CDR3 is 13 amino acids long. Germline V gene sequence: CDR1 SGHRS, CDR2 YFSETQ. The CDR3 loop reads CASSLAGNTEAFF. CDR3 in DNA: TGCGCCAGCAGCTTGGCCGGGAACACTGAGGCTTTCTTT. The full variable domain, in which reference TRBV5-1 and TRBJ1-1 provide the parts outside the CDR3, is KAGVTQTPRYLIKTRGQQVTLSCSPISGHRSVSWYQQTPGQGLQFLFEYFSETQRNKGNFPGRFSGRQFSNSRSEMNVSTLELGDSALYLCASSLAGNTEAFFGQGTRLTVV.

The CDR3 here is CSVEEGRGTQYF. The CDR3, as DNA: TGCAGCGTTGAAGAAGGCCGAGGGACCCAGTACTTC. V usage is TRBV29-1 and J usage is TRBJ2-5; D is unclear. The V and J ends lost 0 bases and 7 bases respectively, with 9 bases between them. The germline V gene encodes CDR1 SQVTM and CDR2 ANQGSEA. The CDR3 extends over 12 amino acids.

The V call is TRBV28, the J call TRBJ2-2; 9 bases fit TRBD1. Trimming at V came to 5 bases and at J to 2 bases, leaving 6 bases not matched to a gene. The germline CDR1 and CDR2 sequences are MDHEN and SYDVKM. The CDR3 runs to 16 residues. In DNA form, the CDR3 reads TGTGCCAGCAGTCCCCGGACAGGGGCTAACACCGGGGAGCTGTTTTTT. Its protein is CASSPRTGANTGELFF.

This clone was found a few times. This rearrangement joins TRBV4-1 to TRBJ2-3; 9 bases fit TRBD2. The CDR3 runs 17 residues. The trim removed 3 bases at V and 8 bases at J, leaving 15 bases unmatched. Germline CDR1 is MGHRA and CDR2 is YSYEKL. CDR3 in amino acids: CASSHSRLAESGPTQYF. The CDR3 coding sequence is TGCGCCAGCAGCCATTCCCGACTAGCGGAGTCCGGCCCTACGCAGTATTTT.

The genes are TRBV19 and TRBJ2-7, with 7 bases identical to TRBD1. The J segment lost 2 bases and the V segment lost 0 bases, leaving 4 bases of the junction unmatched. Germline V lookup: CDR1 LNHDA, CDR2 SQIVND (reference sequence). The CDR3 is made up of 15 amino acids. In nucleotides, the CDR3 is TGTGCCAGTAGTATAGAGCCCGGGACAGCCTACGAGCAGTACTTC. Translated: CASSIEPGTAYEQYF.

The V and J genes are TRBV9 and TRBJ2-3; D is perhaps TRBD2 (7 bases). This CDR3 region has 14 residues. CDR1 SGDLS and CDR2 YYNGEE come from the germline V gene. In nucleotides, the CDR3 is TGTGCTAGTAAGAAGGGGGGGGTTACAGATACGCAGTATTTT. Translation: CASKKGGVTDTQYF. The full variable domain, rest sourced from reference TRBV9 and TRBJ2-3, is DSGVTQTPKHLITATGQRVTLRCSPRSGDLSVYWYQQSLDQGLQFLIQYYNGEERAKGNILERFSAQQFPDLHSELNLSSLELGDSALYFCASKKGGVTDTQYFGPGTRLTVL.

The CDR3 DNA is TGTGCCAGTGGAGACAGGGTGGGGGACGAGCAGTACTTC. This codes for CASGDRVGDEQYF. The chain employs TRBV19 and TRBJ2-7, with 7 nucleotides matching TRBD1. V shed 8 bases and J 5 bases; nucleotides not matched to a gene: 9. This CDR3 contains 13 residues. Germline V gene sequence: CDR1 LNHDA, CDR2 SQIVND (reference sequence).

J is TRBJ2-6 and V is TRBV5-5; TRBD1 agrees at 8 bases. Germline CDR1 is SGHKS and CDR2 is YYEKEE (reference sequence). With V trimmed by 6 bases and J by 0 bases, 5 bases remained unmatched. The CDR3 sequence is 16 residues long. Written as DNA, the CDR3 is TGTGCCAGCACTACTACAGGGGGCTCTGGGGCCAACGTCCTGACTTTC. It encodes CASTTTGGSGANVLTF.

The rearrangement joins TRBV9 to TRBJ2-2; 7 bases agree with TRBD2. Germline V gene data show CDR1 as SGDLS and CDR2 as YYNGEE. V trimming: 7 bases; J trimming: 5 bases; junction bases outside the gene matches: 5. The CDR3 extends over 13 amino acids. CDR3 nucleotide sequence: TGTGCCAGCGGGGGGGGGTATACCGGGGAGCTGTTTTTT. Protein: CASGGGYTGELFF.

In this sample, this clone turned up a few times. An end of the junction does not agree with germline; a read error may underlie this. The V call is TRBV19, the J call TRBJ2-6; D is perhaps TRBD1 (5 bases). The CDR3 runs 14 residues. CDR1 and CDR2 from the germline V gene are LNHDA and SQIVND (reference sequence). The CDR3 sequence is CASTSYTGANGLTF. CDR3 nucleotides: TGTGCCAGTACTAGTTACACTGGGGCCAACGGCCTGACTTTC.

The chain is built from TRBV5-1 and TRBJ1-1; D remains unclear. V lost 5 bases and J 2 bases, leaving 7 bases between the germline ends. The CDR3 is made up of 12 amino acids. The germline V gene has CDR1 SGHRS and CDR2 YFSETQ. CDR3 in DNA: TGCGCCAGCAGTGGAGTTAACACTGAAGCTTTCTTT. Translation: CASSGVNTEAFF. The variable domain in full, completed from reference TRBV5-1 and TRBJ1-1, reads KAGVTQTPRYLIKTRGQQVTLSCSPISGHRSVSWYQQTPGQGLQFLFEYFSETQRNKGNFPGRFSGRQFSNSRSEMNVSTLELGDSALYLCASSGVNTEAFFGQGTRLTVV.

The V call is TRBV5-1, the J call TRBJ2-3, with TRBD2 as a possible D gene (7 bases). V lost 5 bases and J 5 bases, leaving 15 bases between the germline ends. Looked up from germline, CDR1 is SGHRS and CDR2 is YFSETQ. CDR3 length: 14 residues. The CDR3 bases are TGCGCCAGCAGAAACGGGGGGCAGAGAGATACGCAGTATTTT. It codes for CASRNGGQRDTQYF. The whole variable domain, filled in from reference TRBV5-1 and TRBJ2-3, reads KAGVTQTPRYLIKTRGQQVTLSCSPISGHRSVSWYQQTPGQGLQFLFEYFSETQRNKGNFPGRFSGRQFSNSRSEMNVSTLELGDSALYLCASRNGGQRDTQYFGPGTRLTVL.

The chain links TRBV4-3 to TRBJ2-5; 8 bases fit TRBD1. The junction had 13 bases not matched to a gene; V was cut back by 1 base and J by 3 bases. CDR3 length: 18 amino acids. Germline V gene sequence: CDR1 LGHNA, CDR2 YSLEER. The chain's CDR3 is CASSQVRQGPQPKETQYF. CDR3 nucleotide sequence: TGCGCCAGCAGCCAAGTCCGACAGGGGCCCCAGCCCAAAGAGACCCAGTACTTC.

This chain connects TRBV11-3 to TRBJ1-4, with D possibly TRBD1 on 5 matching bases. The CDR3 loop spans 15 amino acids. Germline-derived CDR1 and CDR2 are SGHNT and YENEEA. Trimming removed 6 bases from V and 2 bases from J, with 13 bases in between. CDR3 residues: CASSREAGTNEKLFF. For the CDR3, the DNA is TGTGCCAGCAGTCGCGAGGCAGGGACTAATGAAAAACTGTTTTTT.

The genes are TRBV2 and TRBJ2-3, with 7 bases fitting TRBD1. CDR3 length: 14 residues. CDR1 is SNHLY, CDR2 FYNNEI, per germline. V lost 7 bases and J lost 2; bases outside the gene matches: 6. Here the CDR3 DNA reads TGTGCCAGCATCGTCGGACAGGCCACAGATACGCAGTATTTT. This encodes CASIVGQATDTQYF.